This T cell receptor (beta chain) emerged from a study of response to subunit inactivated influenza vaccine. CDR3 length: 16 residues. The ends lost 4 bases at V and 6 bases at J; junction bases unmatched: 11. Germline V gene data show CDR1 as SGDLS and CDR2 as YYNGEE. TCRdb reprocessed the RT-PCR reads with MiXCR, giving one entry per CDR3 protein. The sample has around 500,000 distinct CDR3 sequences; roughly 9.7% are singletons. This clonotype was detected a few times. The receptor's source is a man in his fifties who received an inactivated influenza vaccine. V gene TRBV9 combines with J gene TRBJ2-7, with 12 bases identical to TRBD2. Material: PBMCs from blood, obtained more than 35 days after vaccination. CDR3 in amino acids: CASSPSSGLAGPEQYF. Written as DNA, the CDR3 is TGTGCCAGCAGCCCCTCTAGCGGACTAGCGGGGCCCGAGCAGTACTTC.